These 10 T cell receptor beta chains share one sample of origin, sequenced in a study of neoadjuvant nivolumab and ipilimumab in lung cancer. Data came from immunoSEQ multiplex PCR; TCRdb stores just in-frame clones and leaves some out. Seen here are more than 20,000 clones, 80% to 85% observed once, and the top ten hold roughly 8.9%. Sequencing was performed on tumor tissue, taken after neoadjuvant nivolumab, alone or with ipilimumab, at or shortly before surgery. Receptors originate from an adult with non-small cell lung cancer.

In DNA form, the CDR3 reads TGCGCCAGCAGGGAGACAGGAGGATTGGCTTTCTTT. Translation gives CASRETGGLAFF. V is TRBV5-1 and J is TRBJ1-1; D is possibly TRBD1 (6 bases). V was cut by 5 bases and J by 11 bases, with 16 bases left in between. This CDR3 spans 12 amino acids. In germline, CDR1 is SGHRS, CDR2 YFSETQ.

The chain combines TRBV29-1 with TRBJ1-1; tentatively, D is TRBD1 (5 bases). This CDR3 contains 14 residues. Trimming left V 6 bases short and J 4 bases short, with 18 bases between. Germline loops: CDR1 SQVTM, CDR2 ANQGSEA. The CDR3 reads CSVGLRLGGTEAFF. DNA for the CDR3: TGCAGCGTGGGACTCCGCCTTGGGGGCACTGAAGCTTTCTTT.

The rearrangement joins TRBV7-9 to TRBJ2-7; weak D call: TRBD2 (6 bases). Germline values: CDR1 SEHNR, CDR2 FQNEAQ (reference sequence). The CDR3 has 13 amino acids. V was shortened by 5 bases and J by 7 bases, with 15 bases between the two germline ends. CDR3 nucleotides: TGTGCCAGCAGCCTAGGCCCCAGCGGGGAGCAGTACTTC. Encoded protein: CASSLGPSGEQYF.

As DNA, the CDR3 is TGTGCCAGCAGCTTTCAGGGTACGGGTGGCTACACCTTC. Translation gives CASSFQGTGGYTF. V and J are TRBV7-8 and TRBJ1-2; perhaps TRBD1 as D (5 bases). V was cut by 3 bases and J by 7 bases, with 12 bases left in between. Germline CDR1 and CDR2: SGHVS and FQNEAQ. This CDR3 comprises 13 residues.

The rearrangement uses TRBV6-5 and TRBJ2-2; 7 bases fit TRBD2. The CDR3 consists of 16 residues. From germline, CDR1 is MNHEY and CDR2 SVGAGI. The V segment lost 4 bases and the J segment 1 base; nucleotides outside the gene matches: 6. CDR3 residues: CASSSPSSGNTGELFF. CDR3 nucleotide sequence: TGTGCCAGCAGTTCCCCCTCTAGCGGGAACACCGGGGAGCTGTTTTTT.

V is TRBV2 and J is TRBJ2-5, with 8 nucleotides matching TRBD1. Germline V gives CDR1 SNHLY, CDR2 FYNNEI. The CDR3 runs 14 residues. V dropped 5 bases and J dropped 4; count of bases not matched to a gene: 6. CDR3 sequence: CASSHGQGPETQYF. Here the CDR3 DNA reads TGTGCCAGCAGTCACGGACAGGGCCCAGAGACCCAGTACTTC. The whole variable domain, filled in from reference TRBV2 and TRBJ2-5, reads EPEVTQTPSHQVTQMGQEVILRCVPISNHLYFYWYRQILGQKVEFLVSFYNNEISEKSEIFDDQFSVERPDGSNFTLKIRSTKLEDSAMYFCASSHGQGPETQYFGPGTRLLVL.

This clone has a single count. The rearrangement links TRBV7-8 to TRBJ2-1; 9 nucleotides match TRBD1. This CDR3 region has 15 residues. The germline gives CDR1 SGHVS, CDR2 FQNEAQ. Trimming cost V 6 bases and J 5 bases; bases outside gene matches: 8. The CDR3 loop is CASRQGRTGDNEQFF. The CDR3 bases are TGTGCCAGCAGACAAGGGAGGACAGGGGACAATGAGCAGTTCTTC.

This rearrangement joins TRBV2 to TRBJ1-2, with D tentatively TRBD1 (5 bases). The CDR3 spans 12 residues. Trimming removed 7 bases from V and 1 base from J, with 7 bases in between. Germline CDR1 is SNHLY and CDR2 is FYNNEI. Here the CDR3 DNA reads TGTGCCAGCAAGCAGGGTAACTATGGCTACACCTTC. Residues: CASKQGNYGYTF.

The rearrangement uses TRBV11-2 and TRBJ1-2; D gene unclear. Between the trimmed V and J ends, which lost 7 bases and 2 bases, there was a span of 20 bases. Germline V lookup: CDR1 SGHAT, CDR2 FQNNGV. This CDR3 has 16 residues. CDR3 DNA sequence: TGTGCCAGCACCACCCCCTCCCAACAGAGAAACTATGGCTACACCTTC. Its translation is CASTTPSQQRNYGYTF.

This clone turned up a few times. The rearrangement links TRBV12-5 to TRBJ1-1, with unresolved D. The CDR3 runs 12 residues. CDR1 and CDR2 from the germline V gene are LGHNT and FRNRAP. Trimming pared 5 bases from V and 1 base from J, leaving 5 bases between. The CDR3 protein is CASGLQNTEAFF. DNA for the CDR3: TGTGCTAGTGGTCTTCAGAACACTGAAGCTTTCTTT.